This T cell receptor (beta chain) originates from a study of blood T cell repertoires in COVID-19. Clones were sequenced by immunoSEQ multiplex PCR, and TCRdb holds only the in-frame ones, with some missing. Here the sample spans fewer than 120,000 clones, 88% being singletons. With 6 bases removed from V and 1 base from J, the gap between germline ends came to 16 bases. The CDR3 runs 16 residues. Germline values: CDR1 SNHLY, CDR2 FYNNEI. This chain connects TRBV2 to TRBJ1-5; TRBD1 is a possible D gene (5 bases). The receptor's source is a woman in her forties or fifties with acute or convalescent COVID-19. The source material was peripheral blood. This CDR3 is CASRPPGGESNQPQHF. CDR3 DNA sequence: TGTGCCAGCAGGCCCCCCGGGGGGGAAAGCAATCAGCCCCAGCATTTT. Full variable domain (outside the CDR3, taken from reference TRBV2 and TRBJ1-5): EPEVTQTPSHQVTQMGQEVILRCVPISNHLYFYWYRQILGQKVEFLVSFYNNEISEKSEIFDDQFSVERPDGSNFTLKIRSTKLEDSAMYFCASRPPGGESNQPQHFGDGTRLSIL.